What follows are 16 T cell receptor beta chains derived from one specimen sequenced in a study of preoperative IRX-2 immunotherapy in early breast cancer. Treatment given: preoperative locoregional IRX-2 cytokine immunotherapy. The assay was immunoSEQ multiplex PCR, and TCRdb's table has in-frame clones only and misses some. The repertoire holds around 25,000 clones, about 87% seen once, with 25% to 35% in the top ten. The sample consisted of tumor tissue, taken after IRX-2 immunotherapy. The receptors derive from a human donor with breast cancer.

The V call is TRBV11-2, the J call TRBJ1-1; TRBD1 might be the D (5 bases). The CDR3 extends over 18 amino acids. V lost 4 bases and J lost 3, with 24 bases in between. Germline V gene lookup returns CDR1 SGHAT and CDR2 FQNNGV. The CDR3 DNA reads TGTGCCAGCAGCTCCCTGGGAGGTTTGGGGGTTAAGTACACTGAAGCTTTCTTT. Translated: CASSSLGGLGVKYTEAFF.

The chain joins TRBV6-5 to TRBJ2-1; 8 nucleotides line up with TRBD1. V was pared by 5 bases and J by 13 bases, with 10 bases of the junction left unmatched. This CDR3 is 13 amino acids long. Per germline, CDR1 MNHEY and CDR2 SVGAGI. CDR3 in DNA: TGTGCCAGCAGTAGAGGACAGGGAAGGGCACAGTTCTTC. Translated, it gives CASSRGQGRAQFF.

The DNA for the CDR3 is TGTGCCACCCGCCGGCCAGGGGCTGATGGCTACACCTTC. Protein sequence: CATRRPGADGYTF. The chain employs TRBV28 and TRBJ1-2; D may be TRBD1 (6 bases). The length of the CDR3 is 13 residues. V was shortened by 10 bases and J by 6 bases, with 18 bases between the two germline ends. Germline loops: CDR1 MDHEN, CDR2 SYDVKM.

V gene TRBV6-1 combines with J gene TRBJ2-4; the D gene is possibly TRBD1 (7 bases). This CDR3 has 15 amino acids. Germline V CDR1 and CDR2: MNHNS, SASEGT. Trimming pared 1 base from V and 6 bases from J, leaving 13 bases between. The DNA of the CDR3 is TGTGCCAGCAGTGAAGAGGAGGGGGCGAGAAACATTCAGTACTTC. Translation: CASSEEEGARNIQYF.

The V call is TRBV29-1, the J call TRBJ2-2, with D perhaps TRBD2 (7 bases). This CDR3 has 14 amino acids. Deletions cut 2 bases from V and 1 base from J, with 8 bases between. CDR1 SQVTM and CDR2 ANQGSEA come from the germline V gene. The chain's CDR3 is CSVERGGNTGELFF. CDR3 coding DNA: TGCAGCGTTGAAAGGGGGGGGAACACCGGGGAGCTGTTTTTT.

CDR3 DNA: TGTGCCAGCTCACCGGGTTACCAAGAGACCCAGTACTTC. Translated, it gives CASSPGYQETQYF. This chain connects TRBV18 to TRBJ2-5; D gene ambiguous. Trimming left V 3 bases short and J 0 bases short, with 5 bases between. Germline CDR1 is KGHSH and CDR2 is LQKENI. The length of the CDR3 is 13 residues.

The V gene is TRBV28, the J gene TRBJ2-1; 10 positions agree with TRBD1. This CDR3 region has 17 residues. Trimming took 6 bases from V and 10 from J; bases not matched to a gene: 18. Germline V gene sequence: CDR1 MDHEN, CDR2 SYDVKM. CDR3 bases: TGTGCCAGCAGCCCCCTTCGACTTCGGGACAGGGGTCGGGAGCAGTTCTTC. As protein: CASSPLRLRDRGREQFF.

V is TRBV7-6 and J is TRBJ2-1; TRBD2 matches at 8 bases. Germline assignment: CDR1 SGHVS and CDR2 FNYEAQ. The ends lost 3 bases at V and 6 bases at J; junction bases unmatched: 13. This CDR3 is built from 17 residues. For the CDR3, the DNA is TGTGCCAGCAGCTTTGCTCACGGGGGGGTGGGGCTCAATGAGCAGTTCTTC. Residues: CASSFAHGGVGLNEQFF.

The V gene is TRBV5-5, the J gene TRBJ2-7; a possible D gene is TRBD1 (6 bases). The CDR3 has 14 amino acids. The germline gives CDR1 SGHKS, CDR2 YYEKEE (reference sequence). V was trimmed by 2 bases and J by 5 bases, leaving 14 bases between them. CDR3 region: CASSFDRLRHEQYF. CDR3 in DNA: TGTGCCAGCAGCTTTGACAGGCTCCGTCACGAGCAGTACTTC.

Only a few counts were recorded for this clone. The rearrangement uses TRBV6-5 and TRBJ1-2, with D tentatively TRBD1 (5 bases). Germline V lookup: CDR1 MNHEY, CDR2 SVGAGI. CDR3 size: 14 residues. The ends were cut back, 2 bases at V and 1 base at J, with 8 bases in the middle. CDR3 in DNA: TGTGCCAGCAGTTACGCGGACATTAACTATGGCTACACCTTC. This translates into CASSYADINYGYTF.

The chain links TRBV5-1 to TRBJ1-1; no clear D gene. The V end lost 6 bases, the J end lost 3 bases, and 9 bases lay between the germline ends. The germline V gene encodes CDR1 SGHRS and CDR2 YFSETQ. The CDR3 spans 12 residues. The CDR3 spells CASIGDHTEAFF. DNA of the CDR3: TGCGCCAGCATCGGGGATCACACTGAAGCTTTCTTT.

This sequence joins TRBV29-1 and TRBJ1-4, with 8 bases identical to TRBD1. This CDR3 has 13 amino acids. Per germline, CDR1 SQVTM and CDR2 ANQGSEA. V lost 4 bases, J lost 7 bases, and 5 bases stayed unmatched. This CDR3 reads CSVATGEGEKLFF. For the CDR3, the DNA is TGCAGCGTTGCGACAGGGGAGGGTGAAAAACTGTTTTTT.

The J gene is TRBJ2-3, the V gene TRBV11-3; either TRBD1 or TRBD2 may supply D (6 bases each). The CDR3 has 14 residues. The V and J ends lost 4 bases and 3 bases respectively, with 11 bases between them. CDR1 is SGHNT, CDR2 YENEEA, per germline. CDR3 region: CASSWGALTDTQYF. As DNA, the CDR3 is TGTGCCAGCAGCTGGGGGGCTCTGACAGATACGCAGTATTTT.

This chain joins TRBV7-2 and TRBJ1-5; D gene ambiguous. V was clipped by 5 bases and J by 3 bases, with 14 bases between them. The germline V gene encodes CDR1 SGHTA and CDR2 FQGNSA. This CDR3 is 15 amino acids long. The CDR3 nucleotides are TGTGCCAGCAGCCCACATGCGAGTTACAATCAGCCCCAGCATTTT. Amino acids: CASSPHASYNQPQHF.

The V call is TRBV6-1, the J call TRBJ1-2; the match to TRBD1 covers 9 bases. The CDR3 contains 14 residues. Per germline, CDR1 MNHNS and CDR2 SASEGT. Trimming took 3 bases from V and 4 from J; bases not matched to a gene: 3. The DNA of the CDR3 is TGTGCCAGCAGTGAGGGGACAGGGCCCTATGGCTACACCTTC. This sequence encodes CASSEGTGPYGYTF.

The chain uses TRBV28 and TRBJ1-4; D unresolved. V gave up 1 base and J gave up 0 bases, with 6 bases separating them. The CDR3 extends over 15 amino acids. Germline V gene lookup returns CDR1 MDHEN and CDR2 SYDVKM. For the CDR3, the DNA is TGTGCCAGCAGTTTATTACAGACAACTAATGAAAAACTGTTTTTT. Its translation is CASSLLQTTNEKLFF.